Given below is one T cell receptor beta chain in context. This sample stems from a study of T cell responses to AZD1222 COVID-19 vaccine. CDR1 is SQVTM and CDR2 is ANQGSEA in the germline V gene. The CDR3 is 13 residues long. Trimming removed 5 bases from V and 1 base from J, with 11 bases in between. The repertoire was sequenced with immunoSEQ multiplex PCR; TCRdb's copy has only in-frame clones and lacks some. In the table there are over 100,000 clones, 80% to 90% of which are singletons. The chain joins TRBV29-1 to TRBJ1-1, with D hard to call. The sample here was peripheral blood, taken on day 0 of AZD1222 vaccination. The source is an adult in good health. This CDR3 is CSVRPGGNTEAFF. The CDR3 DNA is TGCAGCGTTCGGCCAGGTGGGAACACTGAAGCTTTCTTT. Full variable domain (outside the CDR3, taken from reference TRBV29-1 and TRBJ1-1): SAVISQKPSRDICQRGTSLTIQCQVDSQVTMMFWYRQQPGQSLTLIATANQGSEATYESGFVIDKFPISRPNLTFSTLTVSNMSPEDSSIYLCSVRPGGNTEAFFGQGTRLTVV.